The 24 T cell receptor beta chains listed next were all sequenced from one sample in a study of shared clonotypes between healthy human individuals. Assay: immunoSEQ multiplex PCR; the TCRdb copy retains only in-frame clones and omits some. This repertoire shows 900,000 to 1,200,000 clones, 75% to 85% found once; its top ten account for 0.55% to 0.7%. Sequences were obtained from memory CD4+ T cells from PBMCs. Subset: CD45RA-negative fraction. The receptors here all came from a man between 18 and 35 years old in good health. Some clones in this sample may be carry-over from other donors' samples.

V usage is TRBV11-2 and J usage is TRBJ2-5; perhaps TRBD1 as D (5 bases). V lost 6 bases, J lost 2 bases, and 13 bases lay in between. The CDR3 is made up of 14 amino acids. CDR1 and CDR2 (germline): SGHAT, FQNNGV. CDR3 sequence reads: CASRFRQPQETQYF. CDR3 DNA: TGTGCCAGCAGATTTCGACAGCCTCAAGAGACCCAGTACTTC.

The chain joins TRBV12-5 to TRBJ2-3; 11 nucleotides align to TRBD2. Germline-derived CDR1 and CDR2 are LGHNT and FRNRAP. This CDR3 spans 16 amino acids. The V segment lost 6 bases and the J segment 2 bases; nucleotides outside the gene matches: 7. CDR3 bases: TGTGCTAGTGGCCGGGGACTAGCGGCTTACACAGATACGCAGTATTTT. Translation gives CASGRGLAAYTDTQYF. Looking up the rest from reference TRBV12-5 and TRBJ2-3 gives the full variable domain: DARVTQTPRHKVTEMGQEVTMRCQPILGHNTVFWYRQTMMQGLELLAYFRNRAPLDDSGMPKDRFSAEMPDATLATLKIQPSEPRDSAVYFCASGRGLAAYTDTQYFGPGTRLTVL.

CDR3 protein: CASSLGSVANYGYTF. CDR3 nucleotide sequence: TGTGCCAGCAGCTTAGGCTCAGTGGCTAACTATGGCTACACCTTC. This chain connects TRBV7-9 to TRBJ1-2, with D unresolved. The CDR3 length is 15 residues. Germline V gene data show CDR1 as SEHNR and CDR2 as FQNEAQ (reference sequence). The V and J ends lost 1 base and 0 bases respectively, with 9 bases between them. Full variable domain (missing parts from reference TRBV7-9 and TRBJ1-2): DTGVSQNPRHKITKRGQNVTFRCDPISEHNRLYWYRQTLGQGPEFLTYFQNEAQLEKSRLLSDRFSAERPKGSFSTLEIQRTEQGDSAMYLCASSLGSVANYGYTFGSGTRLTVV.

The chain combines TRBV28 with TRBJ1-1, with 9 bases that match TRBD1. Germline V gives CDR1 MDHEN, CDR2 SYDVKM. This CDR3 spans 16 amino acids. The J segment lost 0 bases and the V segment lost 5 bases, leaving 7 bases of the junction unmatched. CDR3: CASSPHRGRLNTEAFF. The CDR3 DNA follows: TGTGCCAGCAGTCCCCACAGGGGGCGGTTGAACACTGAAGCTTTCTTT.

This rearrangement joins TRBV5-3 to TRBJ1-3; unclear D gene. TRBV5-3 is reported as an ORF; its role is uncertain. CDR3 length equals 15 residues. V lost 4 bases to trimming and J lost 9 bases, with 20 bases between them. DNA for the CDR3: TGTGCCAGAAGCCCACTCGTAGGGTACGATCGCACCATATATTTT. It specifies CARSPLVGYDRTIYF.

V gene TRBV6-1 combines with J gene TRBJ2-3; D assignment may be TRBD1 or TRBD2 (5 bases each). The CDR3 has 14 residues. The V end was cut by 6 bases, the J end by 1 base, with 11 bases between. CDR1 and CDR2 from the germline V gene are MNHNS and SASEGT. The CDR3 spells CASRRGFGTDTQYF. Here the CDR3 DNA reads TGTGCCAGCAGGAGGGGCTTCGGCACAGATACGCAGTATTTT.

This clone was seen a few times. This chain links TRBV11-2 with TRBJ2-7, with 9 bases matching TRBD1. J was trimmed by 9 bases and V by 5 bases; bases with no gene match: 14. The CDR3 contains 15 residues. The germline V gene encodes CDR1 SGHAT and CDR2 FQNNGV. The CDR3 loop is CASSTLRTGESGQYF. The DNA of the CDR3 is TGTGCCAGCAGCACCCTGCGGACAGGGGAATCGGGGCAGTACTTC.

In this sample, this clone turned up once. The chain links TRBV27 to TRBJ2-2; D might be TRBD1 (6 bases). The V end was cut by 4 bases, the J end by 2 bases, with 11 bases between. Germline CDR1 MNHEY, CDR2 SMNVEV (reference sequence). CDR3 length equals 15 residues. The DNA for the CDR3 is TGTGCCAGCAGTTCCCAGGGGACCAACACCGGGGAGCTGTTTTTT. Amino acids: CASSSQGTNTGELFF.

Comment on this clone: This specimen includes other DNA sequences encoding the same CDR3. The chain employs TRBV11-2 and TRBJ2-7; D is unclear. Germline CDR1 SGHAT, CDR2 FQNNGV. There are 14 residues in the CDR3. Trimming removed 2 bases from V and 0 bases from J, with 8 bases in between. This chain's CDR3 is CASSLLGLSYEQYF. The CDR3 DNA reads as TGTGCCAGCAGCTTATTGGGTCTCTCCTACGAGCAGTACTTC.

The CDR3 DNA is TGTGCCAGTAGCCCCTTCGCTTTTCGGGACACCCGAAACACCATATATTTT. It yields the protein CASSPFAFRDTRNTIYF. The V gene is TRBV19, the J gene TRBJ1-3; D might be TRBD1 (6 bases). The CDR3 spans 17 residues. V was trimmed by 6 bases and J by 5 bases, leaving 23 bases between them. The germline V gene has CDR1 LNHDA and CDR2 SQIVND (reference sequence).

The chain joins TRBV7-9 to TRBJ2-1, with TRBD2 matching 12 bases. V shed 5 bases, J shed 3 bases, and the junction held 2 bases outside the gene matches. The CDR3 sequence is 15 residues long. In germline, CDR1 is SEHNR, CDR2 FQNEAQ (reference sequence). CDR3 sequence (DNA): TGTGCCAGCAGCCAACTAGCGGGAGGCTACAATGAGCAGTTCTTC. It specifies CASSQLAGGYNEQFF.

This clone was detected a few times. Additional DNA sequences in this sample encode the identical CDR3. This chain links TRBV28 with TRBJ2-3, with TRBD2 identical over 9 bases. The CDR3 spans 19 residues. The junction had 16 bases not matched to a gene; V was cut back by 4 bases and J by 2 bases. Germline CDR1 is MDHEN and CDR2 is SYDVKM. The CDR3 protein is CASSWPGQGTSRTTDTQYF. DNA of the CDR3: TGTGCCAGCAGTTGGCCGGGGCAGGGGACTAGCAGGACCACAGATACGCAGTATTTT.

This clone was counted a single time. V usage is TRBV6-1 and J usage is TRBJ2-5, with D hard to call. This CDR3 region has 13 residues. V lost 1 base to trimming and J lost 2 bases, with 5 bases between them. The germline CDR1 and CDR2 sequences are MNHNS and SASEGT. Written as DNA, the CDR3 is TGTGCCAGCAGTGAAGGGATTCAAGAGACCCAGTACTTC. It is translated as CASSEGIQETQYF.

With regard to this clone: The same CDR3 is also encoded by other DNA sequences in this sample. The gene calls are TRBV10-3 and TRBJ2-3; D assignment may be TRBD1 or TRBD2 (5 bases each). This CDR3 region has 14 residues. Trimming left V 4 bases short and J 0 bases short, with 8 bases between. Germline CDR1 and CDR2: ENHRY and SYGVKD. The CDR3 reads CAISGGGSTDTQYF. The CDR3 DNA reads TGTGCCATCAGTGGTGGGGGAAGCACAGATACGCAGTATTTT.

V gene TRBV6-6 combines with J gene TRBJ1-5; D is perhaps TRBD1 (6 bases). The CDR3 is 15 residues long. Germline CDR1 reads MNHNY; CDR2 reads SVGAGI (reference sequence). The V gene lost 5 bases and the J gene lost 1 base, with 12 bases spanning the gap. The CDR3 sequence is CASSTGGGSNQPQHF. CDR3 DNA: TGTGCCAGCAGTACAGGAGGGGGAAGCAATCAGCCCCAGCATTTT.

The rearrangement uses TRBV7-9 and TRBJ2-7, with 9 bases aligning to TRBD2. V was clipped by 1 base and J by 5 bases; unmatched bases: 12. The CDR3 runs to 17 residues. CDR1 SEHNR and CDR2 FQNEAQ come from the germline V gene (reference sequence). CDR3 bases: TGTGCCAGCAGCTTAGGTAGCGGGAGTATGTTCGGGGACGAGCAGTACTTC. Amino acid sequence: CASSLGSGSMFGDEQYF.

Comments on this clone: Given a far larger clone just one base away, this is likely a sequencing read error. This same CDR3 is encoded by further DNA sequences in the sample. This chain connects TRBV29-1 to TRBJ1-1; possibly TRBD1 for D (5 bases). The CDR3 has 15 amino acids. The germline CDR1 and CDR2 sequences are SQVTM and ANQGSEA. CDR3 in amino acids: CSVADGWGMNTEAFF. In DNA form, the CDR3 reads TGCAGCGTTGCGGACGGGTGGGGGATGAACACTGAAGCCTTCTTT.

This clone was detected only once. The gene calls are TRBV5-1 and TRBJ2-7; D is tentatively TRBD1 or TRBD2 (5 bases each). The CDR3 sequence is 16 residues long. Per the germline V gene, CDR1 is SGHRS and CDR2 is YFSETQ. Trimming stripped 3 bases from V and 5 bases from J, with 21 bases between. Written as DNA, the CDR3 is TGCGCCAGCAGCTGGGGGACGAGGGCGCATGTCCACGAGCAGTACTTC. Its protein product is CASSWGTRAHVHEQYF.

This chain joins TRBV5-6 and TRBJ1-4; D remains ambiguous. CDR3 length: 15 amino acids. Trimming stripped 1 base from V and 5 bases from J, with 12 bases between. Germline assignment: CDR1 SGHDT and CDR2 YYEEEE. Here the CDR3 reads CASSLIVGANEKLFF. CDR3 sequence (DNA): TGTGCCAGCAGCTTGATTGTGGGCGCGAATGAAAAACTGTTTTTT.

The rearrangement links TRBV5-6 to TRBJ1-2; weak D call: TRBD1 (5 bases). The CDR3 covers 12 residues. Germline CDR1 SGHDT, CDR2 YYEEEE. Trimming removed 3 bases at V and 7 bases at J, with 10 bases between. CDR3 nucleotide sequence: TGTGCCAGCAGCTCGCGTGGGGGTGGCTACACCTTC. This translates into CASSSRGGGYTF.

Here the CDR3 reads CASSSWSPWADEQYF. The CDR3, as DNA: TGTGCCAGCAGCTCGTGGTCTCCCTGGGCCGACGAGCAGTACTTC. The V gene is TRBV5-6, the J gene TRBJ2-7; D call uncertain. The CDR3 is made up of 15 amino acids. Trimming shortened V by 3 bases and J by 5 bases, and 18 bases separated the two germline ends. Germline V gene data show CDR1 as SGHDT and CDR2 as YYEEEE. Supplemented by reference TRBV5-6 and TRBJ2-7, the full variable domain reads DAGVTQSPTHLIKTRGQQVTLRCSPKSGHDTVSWYQQALGQGPQFIFQYYEEEERQRGNFPDRFSGHQFPNYSSELNVNALLLGDSALYLCASSSWSPWADEQYFGPGTRLTVT.

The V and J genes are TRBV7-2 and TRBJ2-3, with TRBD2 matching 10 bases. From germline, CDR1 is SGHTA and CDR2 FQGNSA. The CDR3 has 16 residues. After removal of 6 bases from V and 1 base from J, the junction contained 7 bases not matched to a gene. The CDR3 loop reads CASSFLAGARTDTQYF. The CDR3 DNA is TGTGCCAGCAGTTTTCTAGCGGGAGCCCGCACAGATACGCAGTATTTT.

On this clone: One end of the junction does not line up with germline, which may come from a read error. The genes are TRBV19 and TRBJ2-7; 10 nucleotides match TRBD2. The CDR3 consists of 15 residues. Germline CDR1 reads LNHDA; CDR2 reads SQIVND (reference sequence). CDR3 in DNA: TGTGCCAGTAGAATAGCGGGAGGCTTCTCCTACGAGCAGTACTTC. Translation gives CASRIAGGFSYEQYF.

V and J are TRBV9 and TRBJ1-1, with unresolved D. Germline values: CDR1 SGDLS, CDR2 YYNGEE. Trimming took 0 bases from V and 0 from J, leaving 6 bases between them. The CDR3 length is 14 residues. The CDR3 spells CASSVDTLNTEAFF. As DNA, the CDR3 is TGTGCCAGCAGCGTAGACACACTGAACACTGAAGCTTTCTTT.